This entry lists 14 T cell receptor beta chains sequenced from one sample in a study of CD8 T cells in ankylosing spondylitis. TCRdb fed the 5' RACE reads into MiXCR, producing one record per CDR3 protein. The table includes under 250,000 distinct CDR3 sequences, approximately 7.6% detected once. The sequencing input was blood, either unsorted or a sorted T cell fraction (not recorded which). These receptors were collected from a female donor with ankylosing spondylitis or in good health (not recorded which).

This clonotype came up many times. V and J are TRBV28 and TRBJ2-7, with 7 nucleotides matching TRBD1. Germline CDR1 is MDHEN and CDR2 is SYDVKM. This CDR3 has 13 residues. With V trimmed by 8 bases and J by 4 bases, 8 bases remained unmatched. The DNA for the CDR3 is TGTGCCAGCGTATCAGGGGGTGGGTACGAGCAGTACTTC. Amino acids: CASVSGGGYEQYF.

The chain combines TRBV27 with TRBJ2-1; the match to TRBD1 covers 8 bases. The CDR3 extends over 12 amino acids. Germline loops: CDR1 MNHEY, CDR2 SMNVEV (reference sequence). V lost 3 bases to trimming and J lost 15 bases; unmatched junction nucleotides: 7. CDR3: CASSFFPDRVFF. CDR3 coding DNA: TGTGCCAGCAGTTTCTTCCCGGACAGGGTGTTCTTC.

V usage is TRBV30 and J usage is TRBJ2-2; D possibly matches TRBD1 or TRBD2 (5 bases each). This CDR3 has 14 amino acids. Germline values: CDR1 GTSNPN, CDR2 SVGIG (reference sequence). Trimming left V 5 bases short and J 5 bases short, with 15 bases between. The CDR3: CAWWDPPGTGELFF. CDR3 DNA: TGTGCCTGGTGGGACCCTCCGGGGACCGGGGAGCTGTTTTTT.

This clonotype was counted many times. The chain uses TRBV29-1 and TRBJ1-1; D gene unclear. V lost 7 bases and J lost 5, with 20 bases in between. Germline-derived CDR1 and CDR2 are SQVTM and ANQGSEA. This CDR3 spans 14 amino acids. This CDR3 reads CSAAPYSIGTEAFF. CDR3 in DNA: TGCAGCGCCGCGCCATACAGCATCGGTACTGAAGCTTTCTTT.

This clonotype came up a few times. The rearrangement uses TRBV27 and TRBJ1-1; perhaps TRBD1 as D (5 bases). This CDR3 is 14 amino acids long. Trimming took 10 bases from V and 8 from J, leaving 23 bases between them. Per the germline V gene, CDR1 is MNHEY and CDR2 is SMNVEV (reference sequence). The CDR3 spells CAINPSFEGREAFF. CDR3 coding DNA: TGTGCCATAAACCCCTCGTTTGAGGGGCGCGAAGCTTTCTTT.

The CDR3 coding sequence is TGCAGTGTCCAGGGGGACTCCTACGAGCAGTACTTC. Its protein product is CSVQGDSYEQYF. The J gene is TRBJ2-7, the V gene TRBV20-1; 7 bases map to TRBD1. Germline trimming cut 7 bases from V and 0 bases from J; bases unmatched to any gene: 3. Germline V lookup: CDR1 DFQATT, CDR2 SNEGSKA (reference sequence). The CDR3 runs 12 residues.

The sample holds many counts of this clonotype. The V and J genes are TRBV7-8 and TRBJ2-7, with unresolved D. Germline CDR1 SGHVS, CDR2 FQNEAQ. The CDR3 loop spans 13 amino acids. V shed 1 base and J shed 3 bases, with 7 bases lying between them. The CDR3 spells CASSLGHLYEQYF. The CDR3 nucleotides are TGTGCCAGCAGCTTAGGGCACCTCTACGAGCAGTACTTC. The entire variable domain, with the rest obtained from reference TRBV7-8 and TRBJ2-7, is as follows: GAGVSQSPRYKVAKRGQDVALRCDPISGHVSLFWYQQALGQGPEFLTYFQNEAQLDKSGLPSDRFFAERPEGSVSTLKIQRTQQEDSAVYLCASSLGHLYEQYFGPGTRLTVT.

This clonotype was observed at least ten times. The rearrangement uses TRBV5-1 and TRBJ2-1; 7 bases match TRBD2. The V gene's germline CDR1 is SGHRS and CDR2 YFSETQ. The J segment lost 8 bases and the V segment lost 6 bases, leaving 14 bases of the junction unmatched. This CDR3 spans 15 amino acids. This CDR3 reads CASIPRGGLVDEQFF. In nucleotides, the CDR3 is TGCGCCAGCATACCCCGCGGGGGATTGGTCGATGAGCAGTTCTTC.

This clonotype was counted many times. The V gene is TRBV6-2 or TRBV6-3, the J gene TRBJ2-7; 7 bases line up with TRBD1. CDR1 MNHEY and CDR2 SVGEGT come from the germline V gene. Trimming cost V 6 bases and J 3 bases; bases outside gene matches: 8. The CDR3 is 14 residues long. Here the CDR3 DNA reads TGTGCCAGCAGGCCACCGGGACAGAACTACGAGCAGTACTTC. Protein sequence: CASRPPGQNYEQYF.

This clonotype was observed many times. The chain recombines TRBV29-1 with TRBJ2-1; D gene uncertain. Between the trimmed V and J ends, which lost 8 bases and 7 bases, there was a span of 15 bases. From germline, CDR1 is SQVTM and CDR2 ANQGSEA. The CDR3 is 12 amino acids. Here the CDR3 reads CSLRSEFNEQFF. In DNA, the CDR3 is TGCAGCTTACGGTCGGAGTTTAATGAGCAGTTCTTC.

This clonotype was seen at least ten times. This chain links TRBV20-1 with TRBJ1-2; possible D gene TRBD1, 5 bases. The V end lost 3 bases, the J end lost 8 bases, and 13 bases lay between the germline ends. Germline-derived CDR1 and CDR2 are DFQATT and SNEGSKA (reference sequence). The CDR3 covers 12 residues. The CDR3 bases are TGCAGTGCTAGTCGTGGGGACTTGGGCTACACCTTC. Amino acid sequence: CSASRGDLGYTF.

Many counts were recorded for this clonotype. CDR3 in DNA: TGCAGTGCTAGCGCTGTCGGACTAGCGGGAGGATGGGTAGCCAAAAACATTCAGTACTTC. Translation: CSASAVGLAGGWVAKNIQYF. The chain combines TRBV20-1 with TRBJ2-4; 14 bases align to TRBD2. Germline CDR1 is DFQATT and CDR2 is SNEGSKA (reference sequence). With 3 bases clipped from V and 0 bases from J, the junction kept 13 bases outside the gene matches. The CDR3 spans 20 residues.

In regard to this clonotype: A single base separates this from a much larger clone, so it may be a read error. Without the conserved terminal phenylalanine or tryptophan, this CDR3 likely stems from a read error. CDR3 bases: TGTGCCAGCAGCTTAACTGACTACGAGCAGTACCTC. Its protein is CASSLTDYEQYL. The chain recombines TRBV7-2 with TRBJ2-7, with unresolved D. Trimming removed 2 bases from V and 3 bases from J, with 5 bases in between. The CDR3 loop spans 12 amino acids. Germline V CDR1 and CDR2: SGHTA, FQGNSA.

This clonotype was detected many times. The rearrangement joins TRBV30 to TRBJ1-5, with D maybe TRBD1 (5 bases). The CDR3 runs to 13 residues. Germline V gives CDR1 GTSNPN, CDR2 SVGIG (reference sequence). V was cut by 1 base and J by 1 base, with 5 bases left in between. CDR3 bases: TGTGCCTGGAGTGAGGGGAGCAATCAGCCCCAGCATTTT. It specifies CAWSEGSNQPQHF. The variable domain in full, with the rest retrieved from reference TRBV30 and TRBJ1-5, is SQTIHQWPATLVQPVGSPLSLECTVEGTSNPNLYWYRQAAGRGLQLLFYSVGIGQISSEVPQNLSASRPQDRQFILSSKKLLLSDSGFYLCAWSEGSNQPQHFGDGTRLSIL.